The 18 T cell receptor beta chains presented below share a single source sample, sequenced in a study of blood T cell repertoires in COVID-19. TCRdb's table, derived via immunoSEQ multiplex PCR, lists solely in-frame clones and lacks some. In the table there are 7,000 to 9,500 clones, 65% to 90% of which are singletons. What was sequenced was peripheral blood. All receptors come from a human donor in a cohort sampled during active COVID-19.

The CDR3 sequence is CASRTQDTLSYNEQFF. The CDR3, as DNA: TGTGCCAGCAGAACGCAGGACACGCTTTCCTACAATGAGCAGTTCTTC. The gene calls are TRBV28 and TRBJ2-1; TRBD1 might be the D (5 bases). Trimming took 6 bases from V and 1 from J, leaving 16 bases between them. CDR3 size: 16 residues. Germline V CDR1 and CDR2: MDHEN, SYDVKM.

V is TRBV3-1 (or the pseudogene TRBV3-2) and J is TRBJ2-4; possible D gene TRBD2, 5 bases. The V end lost 1 base, the J end lost 8 bases, and 12 bases lay between the germline ends. The CDR3 runs 14 residues. The germline V gene has CDR1 LGHDT and CDR2 YNNKEL (reference sequence). This CDR3 reads CASSQVPGLDIQYF. The CDR3 DNA sequence: TGTGCCAGCAGCCAAGTTCCGGGGTTGGACATTCAGTACTTC.

This chain joins TRBV18 and TRBJ2-7, with 12 bases lining up with TRBD1. Trimming removed 3 bases from V and 4 bases from J; junction bases left unmatched: 7. Germline lookup yields CDR1 KGHSH and CDR2 LQKENI. This CDR3 has 16 residues. CDR3 DNA: TGTGCCAGCTCACCTACCCTGGGACAGGGGGCTTACGAGCAGTACTTC. The encoded protein is CASSPTLGQGAYEQYF.

This clone was seen a few times. This sequence joins TRBV4-3 and TRBJ2-2; D is ambiguous. Trimming took off 0 bases at V and 1 base at J, with 3 bases between the two ends. The CDR3 has 14 amino acids. CDR1 LGHNA and CDR2 YSLEER come from the germline V gene. The CDR3 spells CASSQDLNTGELFF. The CDR3 DNA reads TGCGCCAGCAGCCAAGATCTGAACACCGGGGAGCTGTTTTTT.

This rearrangement joins TRBV18 to TRBJ1-4; 9 bases are a match to TRBD1. The CDR3 has 16 amino acids. CDR1 is KGHSH and CDR2 is LQKENI in the germline V gene. V dropped 3 bases and J dropped 7; count of bases not matched to a gene: 9. CDR3 DNA sequence: TGTGCCAGCTCACCTGGGACAGGGCCCCGCAGTGAAAAACTGTTTTTT. It encodes CASSPGTGPRSEKLFF.

The chain links TRBV9 to TRBJ1-6; D perhaps matches TRBD1 (6 bases). The ends were cut back, 4 bases at V and 5 bases at J, with 10 bases in the middle. The CDR3 contains 14 residues. The V gene's germline CDR1 is SGDLS and CDR2 YYNGEE. For the CDR3, the DNA is TGTGCCAGCAGCCTAAGACAGGATAATTCACCCCTCCACTTT. Translating it yields CASSLRQDNSPLHF.

The rearrangement uses TRBV7-8 and TRBJ1-1; D is perhaps TRBD1 (5 bases). The germline CDR1 and CDR2 sequences are SGHVS and FQNEAQ. Trimming took off 5 bases at V and 6 bases at J, with 13 bases between the two ends. The CDR3 extends over 13 amino acids. CDR3 nucleotides: TGTGCCAGCAGCCCGTTGGACATCGCTGAAGCTTTCTTT. Translated: CASSPLDIAEAFF.

The gene calls are TRBV28 and TRBJ2-3; D not resolved. Trimming cost V 6 bases and J 3 bases, with 13 bases left between them. The CDR3 runs 14 residues. CDR1 MDHEN and CDR2 SYDVKM come from the germline V gene. CDR3 in amino acids: CASSVPTGTDTQYF. CDR3 bases: TGTGCCAGCAGCGTCCCGACCGGGACAGATACGCAGTATTTT.

This chain uses TRBV6-2 or TRBV6-3 with TRBJ1-2; 7 bases match TRBD1. The V gene end was trimmed by 0 bases and the J gene end by 7 bases; junction bases not matched to a gene: 11. Germline assignment: CDR1 MNHEY and CDR2 SVGEGT. The CDR3 extends over 16 amino acids. The DNA for the CDR3 is TGTGCCAGCAGTTACTCTGGATCGACAGGGTTCTCTGGCTACACCTTC. This gives the protein CASSYSGSTGFSGYTF.

Only a few counts were recorded for this clone. This rearrangement joins TRBV7-5 to TRBJ2-7; TRBD1, the D gene given by the table, was not confirmed from the DNA. TRBV7-5 is labeled a pseudogene. The CDR3 sequence is 13 residues long. The CDR3 DNA reads TGTGCCAGAAGCTTAGGGGGGCCCTACGAGCAGTACTTC. It encodes CARSLGGPYEQYF.

CDR3 region: CASSDSTQGGDTQYF. As DNA, the CDR3 is TGTGCCAGCAGTGACTCGACGCAGGGAGGGGATACGCAGTATTTT. This rearrangement joins TRBV6-4 to TRBJ2-3; 7 bases match TRBD2. The CDR3 has 15 amino acids. Germline V lookup: CDR1 MRHNA, CDR2 SNTAGT. J lost 6 bases, V lost 0 bases, and 6 bases had no gene match.

The J gene is TRBJ2-7, the V gene TRBV28; a possible D gene is TRBD1 (6 bases). The CDR3 spans 15 residues. CDR1 is MDHEN, CDR2 SYDVKM, per germline. With 7 bases removed from V and 3 bases from J, the gap between germline ends came to 19 bases. The CDR3 nucleotides are TGTGCCAGCACCCGGCAAGGGACACAATTCTACGAGCAGTACTTC. It is translated as CASTRQGTQFYEQYF.

V and J are TRBV11-2 and TRBJ2-1; 11 bases are shared with TRBD2. CDR1 SGHAT and CDR2 FQNNGV come from the germline V gene. After removal of 5 bases from V and 1 base from J, the junction contained 10 bases not matched to a gene. The CDR3 extends over 18 amino acids. Written as DNA, the CDR3 is TGTGCCAGCAGCCCCGGACTAGCGGGCCGGTCTTCCTACAATGAGCAGTTCTTC. It encodes CASSPGLAGRSSYNEQFF.

The rearrangement joins TRBV29-1 to TRBJ2-1; possible D gene TRBD1, 6 bases. V was clipped by 4 bases and J by 7 bases, with 8 bases between them. The CDR3 sequence is 11 residues long. The germline CDR1 and CDR2 sequences are SQVTM and ANQGSEA. The CDR3: CSVARGNEQFF. CDR3 coding DNA: TGCAGCGTTGCCAGGGGAAATGAGCAGTTCTTC.

The rearrangement uses TRBV3-1 (or the pseudogene TRBV3-2) and TRBJ2-1, with a possible D match to TRBD2 (6 bases). The germline CDR1 and CDR2 sequences are LGHDT and YNNKEL (reference sequence). Trimming cost V 0 bases and J 15 bases, with 15 bases left between them. The CDR3 contains 13 residues. The DNA for the CDR3 is TGTGCCAGCAGCCAAGAGGGTAGCCGGGGGACGTTCTTC. It codes for CASSQEGSRGTFF.

This clone was observed a single time. The chain links TRBV6-6 to TRBJ2-7; 13 positions agree with TRBD2. V shed 6 bases and J 6 bases; nucleotides not matched to a gene: 20. CDR1 MNHNY and CDR2 SVGAGI come from the germline V gene (reference sequence). CDR3 length: 19 residues. The chain's CDR3 is CASSYGRVKGLAGELEQYF. In nucleotides, the CDR3 is TGTGCCAGCAGCTACGGGAGGGTCAAAGGACTAGCGGGAGAACTCGAGCAGTACTTC.

This clone appeared a few times. The J gene is TRBJ1-2, the V gene TRBV18; no clear D. Germline CDR1 is KGHSH and CDR2 is LQKENI. This CDR3 has 15 amino acids. V was clipped by 0 bases and J by 6 bases, with 14 bases between them. CDR3 in amino acids: CASSPPQRNRDGYTF. As DNA, the CDR3 is TGTGCCAGCTCACCACCGCAGAGGAATCGGGATGGCTACACCTTC.

V is TRBV30 and J is TRBJ2-7; D gene uncertain. Trimming shortened V by 2 bases and J by 4 bases, and 12 bases separated the two germline ends. In germline, CDR1 is GTSNPN, CDR2 SVGIG (reference sequence). This CDR3 comprises 13 residues. For the CDR3, the DNA is TGTGCCTGGAGTCCAGACACACAATACGAGCAGTACTTC. It codes for CAWSPDTQYEQYF.